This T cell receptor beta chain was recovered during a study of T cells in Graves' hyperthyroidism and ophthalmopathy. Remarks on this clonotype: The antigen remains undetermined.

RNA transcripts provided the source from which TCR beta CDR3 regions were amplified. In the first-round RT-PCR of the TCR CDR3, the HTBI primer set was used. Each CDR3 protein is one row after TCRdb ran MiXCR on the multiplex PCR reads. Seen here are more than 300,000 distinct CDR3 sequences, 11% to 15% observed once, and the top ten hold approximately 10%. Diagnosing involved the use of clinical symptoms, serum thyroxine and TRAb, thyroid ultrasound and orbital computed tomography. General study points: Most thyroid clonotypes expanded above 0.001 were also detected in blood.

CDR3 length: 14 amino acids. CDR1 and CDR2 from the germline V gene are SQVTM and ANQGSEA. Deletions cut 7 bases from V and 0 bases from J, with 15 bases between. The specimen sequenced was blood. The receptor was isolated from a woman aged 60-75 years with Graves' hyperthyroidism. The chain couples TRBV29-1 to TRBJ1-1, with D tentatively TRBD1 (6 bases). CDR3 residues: CSAAQGRLNTEAFF. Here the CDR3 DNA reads TGCAGCGCCGCACAGGGACGGTTGAACACTGAAGCTTTCTTT.